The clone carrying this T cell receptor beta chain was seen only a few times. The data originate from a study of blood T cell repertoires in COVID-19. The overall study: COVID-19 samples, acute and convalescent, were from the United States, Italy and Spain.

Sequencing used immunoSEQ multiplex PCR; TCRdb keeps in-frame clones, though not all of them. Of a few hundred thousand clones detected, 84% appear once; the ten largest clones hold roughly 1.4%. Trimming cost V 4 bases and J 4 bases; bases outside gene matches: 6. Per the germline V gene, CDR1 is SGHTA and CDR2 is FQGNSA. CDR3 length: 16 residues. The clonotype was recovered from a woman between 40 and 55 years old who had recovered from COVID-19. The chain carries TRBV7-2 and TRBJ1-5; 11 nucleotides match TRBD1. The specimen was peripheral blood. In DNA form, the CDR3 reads TGTGCCAGCAGCTCACCTGGACAGGGGGCGAATCAGCCCCAGCATTTT. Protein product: CASSSPGQGANQPQHF.